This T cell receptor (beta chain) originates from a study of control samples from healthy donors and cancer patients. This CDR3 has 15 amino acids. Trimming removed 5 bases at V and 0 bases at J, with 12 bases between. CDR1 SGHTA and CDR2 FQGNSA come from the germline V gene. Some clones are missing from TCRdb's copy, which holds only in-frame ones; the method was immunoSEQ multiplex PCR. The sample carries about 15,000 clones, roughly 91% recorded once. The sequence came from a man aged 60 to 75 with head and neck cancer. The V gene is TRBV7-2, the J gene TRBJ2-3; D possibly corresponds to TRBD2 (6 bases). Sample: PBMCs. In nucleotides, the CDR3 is TGTGCCAGCAGCCCGGACTACCTAAGCACAGATACGCAGTATTTT. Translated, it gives CASSPDYLSTDTQYF.